These 2 T cell receptor beta chains were all obtained from the same sample, sequenced in a study of blood T cell repertoires in COVID-19. Sequenced by immunoSEQ multiplex PCR; TCRdb stores in-frame clones only, minus some. This table holds about 300,000 clones, about nine tenths found once. Material: peripheral blood. Every receptor here comes from a woman between 40 and 55 years old who had recovered from COVID-19.

This chain links TRBV4-3 with TRBJ2-1; possible D gene TRBD2, 5 bases. The germline gives CDR1 LGHNA, CDR2 YSLEER. This CDR3 comprises 17 residues. The V gene lost 0 bases and the J gene lost 0 bases, with 12 bases spanning the gap. The CDR3 nucleotides are TGCGCCAGCAGCCAAGACCCCGGAGGCAGCTCCTACAATGAGCAGTTCTTC. Its translation: CASSQDPGGSSYNEQFF.

This clone was found once. CDR3 sequence: CASSQRQDRTPGEQYF. The CDR3 DNA follows: TGTGCCAGCAGTCAAAGACAGGACCGAACCCCTGGGGAGCAGTACTTC. The rearrangement joins TRBV5-8 to TRBJ2-7; TRBD1 might be the D (6 bases). Trimming took off 5 bases at V and 7 bases at J, with 25 bases between the two ends. This CDR3 contains 16 residues. The germline V gene has CDR1 SGHTS and CDR2 YDEGEE.